The rows below give T cell receptor beta chains drawn from one sample of a study of technical replicates of blood from a few donors. Here immunoSEQ multiplex PCR was the method, and the copy in TCRdb shows in-frame clones only, minus some. Among more than 70,000 clones listed, about 93% were seen once. Sequencing was carried out using T cells isolated from PBMCs. The receptors here all came from a human donor in good health. CDR3s include the opening cysteine and the closing phenylalanine or tryptophan. The D gene is left open where the match is weak. Only some rows state a clone size, as once, few, many or a class for expanded clones.

v_gene,abundance,d_gene,j_gene,CDR3aa,CDR3nt
TRBV6-1,NA,TRBD1,TRBJ1-1,CASSPQGLNTEAFF,TGTGCCAGCAGTCCACAGGGGTTGAACACTGAAGCTTTCTTT
TRBV6-5,NA,NA,TRBJ2-7,CASSYLGGNTYEQYF,TGTGCCAGCAGTTACCTGGGCGGGAACACCTACGAGCAGTACTTC
TRBV6-1,NA,TRBD1,TRBJ2-7,CASNIRDRAYEQYF,TGTGCCAGCAACATCCGGGACAGGGCGTACGAGCAGTACTTC
TRBV18,NA,NA,TRBJ2-1,CASSPYTNEQFF,TGTGCCAGCTCACCTTACACGAATGAGCAGTTCTTC
TRBV11-2,NA,NA,TRBJ2-3,CASRFLGGRSDTQYF,TGTGCCAGCAGATTCCTAGGGGGAAGGTCAGATACGCAGTATTTT
TRBV15,NA,NA,TRBJ2-1,CATSRLTSSSSYNEQFF,TGTGCCACCAGCAGATTAACTAGCAGCAGCTCCTACAATGAGCAGTTCTTC
TRBV29-1,NA,NA,TRBJ2-7,CSVGDTGAAYEQYF,TGCAGCGTTGGGGATACGGGAGCTGCTTACGAGCAGTACTTC
TRBV5-1,NA,NA,TRBJ2-7,CASSLYPGEVYEQYF,TGCGCCAGCAGCTTGTACCCAGGGGAAGTCTACGAGCAGTACTTC
TRBV19,NA,TRBD1,TRBJ1-1,CASHTGQLDTEAFF,TGTGCCAGTCATACGGGACAGTTGGACACTGAAGCTTTCTTT
TRBV29-1,NA,TRBD2,TRBJ2-3,CSVGLAGELDTQYF,TGCAGCGTTGGACTAGCGGGAGAGCTAGATACGCAGTATTTT
TRBV18,NA,NA,TRBJ1-5,CASSPARNQPQHF,TGTGCCAGCTCACCGGCCAGGAATCAGCCCCAGCATTTT
TRBV14,NA,NA,TRBJ2-2,CASSQEVLRSGELFF,TGTGCCAGCAGCCAAGAGGTCCTACGTTCCGGGGAGCTGTTTTTT
TRBV2,NA,TRBD1,TRBJ2-2,CASSVRQGGTGELFF,TGTGCCAGCAGTGTCCGACAGGGGGGAACCGGGGAGCTGTTTTTT
TRBV5-1,once,NA,TRBJ2-5,CASSLRAGWETQYF,TGCGCCAGCAGCTTGCGCGCAGGGTGGGAGACCCAGTACTTC
TRBV28,NA,TRBD2,TRBJ2-1,CASSAALLLAGDNEQFF,TGTGCCAGCAGTGCGGCTTTGCTTCTAGCGGGGGACAATGAGCAGTTCTTC
TRBV30,NA,TRBD1,TRBJ1-2,CAWSNRGYGYTF,TGTGCCTGGAGTAACAGGGGCTATGGCTACACCTTC
TRBV13,NA,TRBD1,TRBJ2-3,CASPPGQFLDTQYF,TGTGCCAGCCCCCCGGGACAGTTCCTTGATACGCAGTATTTT
TRBV7-2,NA,NA,TRBJ1-2,CASSSPRGGSNYGYTF,TGTGCCAGCAGCTCCCCTAGGGGGGGTTCTAACTATGGCTACACCTTC
TRBV15,NA,NA,TRBJ2-2,CATARDQGGELFF,TGTGCCACAGCGCGGGATCAGGGCGGGGAGCTGTTTTTT
TRBV7-2,few,NA,TRBJ1-5,CASSADGINQPQHF,TGTGCCAGCAGCGCCGACGGGATTAATCAGCCCCAGCATTTT
TRBV7-9,NA,TRBD2,TRBJ2-1,CASSFPPPLAGENEQFF,TGTGCCAGCAGCTTCCCCCCTCCACTAGCGGGAGAGAATGAGCAGTTCTTC
TRBV4-2,NA,TRBD1,TRBJ2-7,CASSQGQGNYEQYF,TGTGCCAGCAGCCAGGGACAGGGGAACTACGAGCAGTACTTC
TRBV27,once,NA,TRBJ2-1,CASSLLRTGAPDNEQFF,TGTGCCAGCAGTTTACTCCGAACGGGAGCCCCAGACAATGAGCAGTTCTTC
TRBV7-6,NA,NA,TRBJ2-1,CASSTTGHEQFF,TGTGCCAGCAGCACAACAGGGCATGAGCAGTTCTTC
TRBV5-1,few,NA,TRBJ1-1,CASSEQGLDTEAFF,TGCGCCAGCAGCGAACAGGGTTTGGACACTGAAGCTTTCTTT
TRBV30,NA,TRBD1,TRBJ1-5,CAWSMTGGGNQPQHF,TGTGCCTGGAGTATGACAGGGGGTGGCAATCAGCCCCAGCATTTT
TRBV4-1,NA,NA,TRBJ2-7,CASSHPSSSYEQYF,TGCGCCAGCAGCCATCCGAGCTCCTCCTACGAGCAGTACTTC
TRBV28,once,TRBD1,TRBJ2-7,CASSQQGILYEQYF,TGTGCCAGCAGCCAACAGGGGATCCTTTACGAGCAGTACTTC
TRBV5-6,NA,NA,TRBJ2-5,CASSLTTGPLGKTQYF,TGTGCCAGCAGCTTGACTACAGGGCCTCTCGGGAAGACCCAGTACTTC
TRBV25-1,NA,TRBD2,TRBJ2-7,CASSDPAGESYEQYF,TGTGCCAGCAGTGACCCAGCGGGGGAATCCTACGAGCAGTACTTC
TRBV6-4,NA,TRBD2,TRBJ2-1,CASNGFVSGSKYNEQFF,TGTGCCAGCAACGGGTTCGTTAGCGGGAGTAAGTACAATGAGCAGTTCTTC
TRBV9,NA,TRBD2,TRBJ2-3,CASSPSSSGGRTDTQYF,TGTGCCAGCAGCCCTAGCTCATCGGGGGGTCGCACAGATACGCAGTATTTT
TRBV4-1,NA,TRBD1,TRBJ2-7,CASSQTGQGGQYF,TGCGCCAGCAGCCAAACGGGACAGGGTGGGCAGTACTTC
TRBV30,NA,NA,TRBJ1-2,CAWSVSLGRAVRGYTF,TGTGCCTGGAGTGTTTCCTTGGGGAGGGCAGTACGAGGCTACACCTTC
TRBV9,NA,TRBD2,TRBJ2-2,CASSVGLSSGIGELFF,TGTGCCAGCAGCGTAGGGTTGTCTAGCGGGATCGGGGAGCTGTTTTTT
TRBV6-5,NA,NA,TRBJ2-5,CASSSSIPSYQETQYF,NA
TRBV6-1,NA,NA,TRBJ2-7,CASSHRTSSYEQYF,TGTGCCAGCAGTCATAGGACATCATCCTACGAGCAGTACTTC
TRBV30,few,NA,TRBJ1-1,CAWTSWRGGRTEAFF,TGTGCCTGGACTTCTTGGCGGGGGGGTCGAACTGAAGCTTTCTTT
TRBV5-1,NA,NA,TRBJ1-5,CASSLEGRGQPQHF,TGCGCCAGCAGCTTGGAGGGTAGGGGTCAGCCCCAGCATTTT
TRBV7-6,NA,TRBD1,TRBJ2-7,CASSYTGGNEQYF,TGTGCCAGCAGCTATACAGGGGGCAACGAGCAGTACTTC
TRBV7-9,NA,NA,TRBJ1-4,CASSLAKDPFGGKLFF,TGTGCCAGCAGCTTAGCTAAAGACCCGTTCGGAGGAAAACTGTTTTTT
TRBV14,NA,NA,TRBJ2-5,CASSQVLPDDRRETQYF,TGTGCCAGCAGCCAAGTCCTACCCGACGACAGGCGGGAGACCCAGTACTTC
TRBV30,NA,NA,TRBJ1-5,CAWTAGQPNQPQHF,TGTGCCTGGACTGCCGGACAGCCCAATCAGCCCCAGCATTTT
TRBV7-8,NA,TRBD1,TRBJ1-4,CASSLMGTGIEKLFF,TGTGCCAGCAGCTTAATGGGGACAGGGATTGAAAAACTGTTTTTT
TRBV5-5,NA,TRBD2,TRBJ2-7,CASSLGLAGSYEQYF,TGTGCCAGCAGCTTGGGTTTAGCGGGGTCCTACGAGCAGTACTTC
TRBV4-1,NA,NA,TRBJ1-2,CASSQVGGAGGYTF,TGCGCCAGCAGCCAAGTGGGGGGGGCGGGTGGCTACACCTTC
TRBV28,NA,NA,TRBJ2-5,CASSFGAETQYF,TGTGCCAGCAGTTTCGGTGCGGAGACCCAGTACTTC
TRBV27,NA,TRBD2,TRBJ2-7,CASRGGTSGSYEQYF,TGTGCCAGCAGAGGAGGGACTAGCGGTTCCTACGAGCAGTACTTC
TRBV30,NA,TRBD1,TRBJ1-6,CAWCQGQSNSPLHF,TGTGCCTGGTGCCAGGGACAGTCTAATTCACCCCTCCACTTT
TRBV6-5,NA,TRBD1,TRBJ2-5,CASSRRGTGSTEEYF,TGTGCCAGCAGCCGCCGGGGGACAGGGTCGACAGAGGAGTACTTC